This T cell receptor beta chain was retrieved from a study of shared clonotypes between healthy human individuals (dated by TCRdb to the early 2020s). Concerning the study at large: The cohort comprised a couple of women and a few men aged 18 to 49 years. To estimate repertoire size and how much clonotypes are shared between individuals, the study performed deep sequencing of blood TCR repertoires from a few healthy adults. Per donor, three plates each were used for CD4 naive and CD4 memory, two for CD8 naive, and one for CD8 memory. To increase sequencing depth and limit assay-specific biases, different laboratories used diverse techniques to prepare libraries and sequence TCR repertoires. Between about 0.85 and 10 billion PBMCs per donor were obtained by leukapheresis.

General study outcomes and caveats: Pairwise subsampling led to the expectation that sequencing depth would affect the degree of clonotype sharing among donors. Compared with non-shared clonotypes, clonotypes shared by all four sorted-subset donors had higher generation probabilities. Rarefaction of sorted-subset datasets indicated incomplete sequencing despite the large sequencing depth. Sampling was restricted to blood, and TCR repertoires in tissue are likely to differ from TCR repertoires in blood. The small number of donors limited the genetic and exposure-history diversity represented. Larger estimated clonotype richness was generally found for naive subsets than for memory subsets. Sharing across several donors was observed for around 5% of naive CD4, under 4% of naive CD8, 2.3% of memory CD4, and 0.4% of memory CD8 clonotypes.

For the CD8 naive samples, CD45RO-negative cells were positively selected for CCR7, yielding a CD45RA+CCR7+ population from which TemRA cells were excluded. Healthy HIV-negative adults with no recently reported acute infections or vaccinations were included as donors. Every donor was a Caucasian adult residing in Nashville, Tennessee, USA. After blood collection by leukapheresis, PBMCs were isolated using Ficoll-Histopaque density gradient centrifugation and then cryopreserved in the vapor phase of liquid nitrogen. Analytical flow cytometry was used to check the purity and quantity of every magnetically sorted T cell population. Genomic DNA was isolated from each sorted fraction and quantified by UV absorbance on a Nanodrop 2000c. As regards this clone: Its antigen remains undetermined. No qualities accompany the bases; no much larger clone lies one base away.

TCR CDR3 regions were amplified from genomic DNA by multiplex PCR using the deep immunoSEQ assay. Extracted genomic DNA from each cell subset was distributed evenly across all wells of several immunoSEQ 96-well plates, and each plate was treated as a replicate. For sorted subsets, around 0.2 ug of genomic DNA, equivalent to around 31,000 T cell genomes, went into each replicate PCR. The purified libraries were quantified using a Qubit 3.0 fluorometer, sized with a Bioanalyzer 2100, and then quantified again using the KAPA Library Quantification kit. Each immunoSEQ 96-well plate was sequenced on its own single-read 150-cycle Illumina NextSeq 550 flow cell. Concerning the study's data processing: Because the immunoSEQ output included only junctional sequences and no quality scores, the filtering could not be the same as the filtering used for full-length reads. To assign V/J genes and CDR3, sequences were annotated using PyIR, a Python wrapper for IgBLAST v1.9, with IMGT germline references. Any read was removed if the V/J assignment was weak (E-value above 1e-6), the CDR3 was missing, or the read contained stop codons, out-of-frame junctions, or ambiguous translated residues. V3J clonotypes were defined as sequences sharing the same inferred V gene, J gene, and CDR3 amino acid sequence. The percentage overlap between two repertoires was calculated by dividing the number of shared unique clonotypes by the size of the smaller repertoire. Repertoire richness was assessed with RTK rarefaction, the Chao1 estimator, and Recon v2.1 estimates of unobserved clonotypes. For all TCRbeta clonotypes obtained by the gDNA method from a handful of donors, generation probabilities were computed with OLGA. TCRdb holds this immuneACCESS table with in-frame rearrangements only. Some clones are missing; in checked studies, unresolved V genes explain under half, and the rest has no known cause. The D gene and trimming were derived from the DNA, and the V and J assignments and clone size from that table. The sample includes roughly 2.1 million clones, with about 92% observed a single time. The top ten clonotypes cover 1.5% to 2% of the sample.

The germline V gene (reference sequence) sets CDR1 to MNHEY and CDR2 to SMNVEV. From the cysteine up to the phenylalanine, the CDR3 has a length of 15 residues. Kept here is only the CDR3 DNA, which spans 45 bases and is read in frame from base 1. The V end gives up 6 bases and the J end 6 bases, leaving 10 bases in the junction not matched to a gene. The TCR comes from a young man in good health. Some clones in this sample may be carry-over from other donors' samples. Material: naive CD8+ T cells from PBMCs. This specimen's cell subset or site label, per the study, means: CD45RA+CCR7+. The chain uses TRBV27 and TRBJ2-7, with 11 bases in between that match TRBD1. The sequence in DNA is TGTGCCAGCAGCAGACCAACCGGGACAGGGGGCGAGCAGTACTTC. Translated, this is CASSRPTGTGGEQYF.